The clone carrying this T cell receptor (beta chain) was detected ten times or more. In the authors' workflow: TCRs per sample had a median of around 96,000 and ranged from roughly 23,224 to 700,000. One entry per CDR3 protein results from TCRdb running MiXCR on the RACE reads. It is TCRdb's table, rather than the study itself, that gives the V and J calls and clone size. This table has approximately 85,000 distinct CDR3 sequences, more than 8.5% appearing once. Time point noted: patch test 2, 6 weeks after DPC sensitization. Treatment specified: therapeutic diphenylcyclopropenone sensitization with weekly scalp DPC. Germline trimming cut 6 bases from V and 12 bases from J; bases unmatched to any gene: 13. The CDR3 totals 13 residues. Germline lookup yields CDR1 MDHEN and CDR2 SYDVKM. The data stem from a study of human T cells and chemical hapten exposure.

The sequence was collected from a woman aged 25 to 45 with alopecia areata. Some clones in this sample may be carry-over from other donors' samples. This specimen was whole blood, taken in connection with sensitization to the hapten diphenylcyclopropenone (DPC). The rearrangement links TRBV28 to TRBJ1-2; 7 nucleotides agree with TRBD1. The CDR3 sequence: CASSAGTELYHTF. The CDR3 DNA reads TGTGCCAGCAGCGCCGGGACAGAACTTTATCACACCTTC.